This T cell receptor beta chain was sequenced during a study of T cell responses to AZD1222 COVID-19 vaccine. About the research overall: Both about-4-week and about-12-week second-dose recipients were combined. The study's findings and limits: Distributed over spike, vaccine-associated CD4 TCRs predominated at 160-218 and 743-854. Within unmutated variant regions lay the reported targets of nearly half of spike-specific TCRs. The donor cohort was predominantly white British with a female majority, and clonal diversity may have been underestimated.

Note on this clone: Its matching antigen is unknown.

Generated by immunoSEQ multiplex PCR, the TCRdb table keeps only in-frame clones and is missing some. The top ten clones hold 3.1% of a sample with over 100,000 clones, around 87% of them seen once. The germline CDR1 and CDR2 sequences are GTSNPN and SVGIG (reference sequence). This CDR3 has 13 amino acids. Between the trimmed V and J ends, which lost 1 base and 3 bases, there was a span of 7 bases. The source material was peripheral blood, sampled on day 0 of AZD1222 vaccination. The receptor comes from an adult in good health. The chain carries TRBV30 and TRBJ1-5; D is uncertain. For the CDR3, the DNA is TGTGCCTGGAGTGGGCAGAACAATCAGCCCCAGCATTTT. Its protein is CAWSGQNNQPQHF. Together with reference TRBV30 and TRBJ1-5, the CDR3 gives the full variable domain: SQTIHQWPATLVQPVGSPLSLECTVEGTSNPNLYWYRQAAGRGLQLLFYSVGIGQISSEVPQNLSASRPQDRQFILSSKKLLLSDSGFYLCAWSGQNNQPQHFGDGTRLSIL.